Listed below are T cell receptor beta chains from one sample, sequenced in a study of cytomegalovirus exposure and HLA in healthy donors. The method was immunoSEQ multiplex PCR; TCRdb's version includes in-frame clones alone and lacks a portion of them. The table includes about 230,000 clones, 77% detected once. Specimen: PBMCs. Every receptor here comes from a woman aged 55-70 years in good health and CMV-seropositive. Both conserved end residues are part of each CDR3. A D gene is named only where the DNA matches it firmly. Not all rows give a size; the values are once, few, many and, for expanded clones, a class.

CDR3aa	CDR3nt	d_gene	j_gene	v_gene	abundance
CASSQDLGMNTEAFF	TGCGCCAGCAGCCAAGATTTGGGCATGAACACTGAAGCTTTCTTT	NA	TRBJ1-1	TRBV4-3	NA
CASSKGPRSSNQPQHF	TGTGCCAGCAGCAAAGGTCCGCGTTCCAGCAATCAGCCCCAGCATTTT	NA	TRBJ1-5	TRBV21-1	NA
CASSSSGHSFYEQYF	TGTGCCAGCAGTTCCTCGGGACACTCCTTCTACGAGCAGTACTTC	NA	TRBJ2-7	TRBV27	NA
CASSLVQYNEQFF	TGTGCCAGCAGCTTAGTTCAGTACAATGAGCAGTTCTTC	NA	TRBJ2-1	TRBV11-2	few
CASSLGRGHSGNTIYF	TGTGCCAGCAGCTTAGGCAGGGGCCACTCTGGAAACACCATATATTTT	NA	TRBJ1-3	TRBV7-9	NA
CASSLMGLADSYEQYF	TGTGCCAGCAGCTTAATGGGACTAGCGGATTCCTACGAGCAGTACTTC	TRBD2	TRBJ2-7	TRBV5-6	NA
CASSAQGSQETQYF	TGCGCCAGCAGCGCGCAGGGGAGTCAGGAGACCCAGTACTTC	NA	TRBJ2-5	TRBV5-1	NA
CAWSGLAGGETQYF	TGTGCCTGGAGTGGGCTAGCGGGGGGGGAGACCCAGTACTTC	TRBD2	TRBJ2-5	TRBV30	NA
CAWSIATNEKLFF	TGTGCCTGGTCTATTGCAACTAATGAAAAACTGTTTTTT	NA	TRBJ1-4	TRBV30	NA
CASSPRGGAGGYTF	TGTGCCAGCAGCCCCCGGGGCGGGGCGGGGGGCTACACCTTC	NA	TRBJ1-2	TRBV9	NA
CASRPDSPDSSGANVLTF	TGTGCCAGCAGGCCGGACAGCCCCGATAGCTCTGGGGCCAACGTCCTGACTTTC	NA	TRBJ2-6	TRBV7-6	NA
CASSPTGGDWETQYF	TGTGCCAGCAGTCCAACAGGGGGGGATTGGGAGACCCAGTACTTC	NA	TRBJ2-5	TRBV6-4	NA
CASSQDRAGGGEDTQYF	TGCGCCAGCAGCCAAGATAGGGCGGGGGGAGGAGAAGATACGCAGTATTTT	TRBD2	TRBJ2-3	TRBV4-3	NA
CASSDPSGGKYNEQFF	TGTGCCAGCAGCGACCCCTCGGGAGGGAAATACAATGAGCAGTTCTTC	TRBD2	TRBJ2-1	TRBV9	NA
CASSLTGNSYNEQFF	TGTGCCAGCAGCTTAACAGGGAACTCCTACAATGAGCAGTTCTTC	NA	TRBJ2-1	TRBV11-2	NA
CAWTGQFVSEAFF	TGTGCCTGGACGGGACAGTTCGTGAGTGAAGCTTTCTTT	TRBD1	TRBJ1-1	TRBV30	once
CAITQDRGSYGYTF	TGTGCCATCACCCAGGACAGGGGGAGCTATGGCTACACCTTC	TRBD1	TRBJ1-2	TRBV10-3	NA